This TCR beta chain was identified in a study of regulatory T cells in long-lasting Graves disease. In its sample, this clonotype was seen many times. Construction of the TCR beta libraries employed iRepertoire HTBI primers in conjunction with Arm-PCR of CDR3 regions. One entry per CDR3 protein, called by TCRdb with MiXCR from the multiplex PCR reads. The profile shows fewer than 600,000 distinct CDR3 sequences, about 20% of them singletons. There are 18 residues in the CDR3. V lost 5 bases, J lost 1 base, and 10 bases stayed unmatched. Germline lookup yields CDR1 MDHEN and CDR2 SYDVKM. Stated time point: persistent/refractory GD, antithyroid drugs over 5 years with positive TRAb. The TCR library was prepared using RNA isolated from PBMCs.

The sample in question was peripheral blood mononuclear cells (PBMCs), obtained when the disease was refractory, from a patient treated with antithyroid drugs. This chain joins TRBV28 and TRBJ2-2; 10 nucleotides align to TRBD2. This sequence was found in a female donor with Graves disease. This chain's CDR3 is CASSTPGLAGENTGELFF. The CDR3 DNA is TGTGCCAGCAGTACCCCGGGGCTAGCGGGGGAGAACACCGGGGAGCTGTTTTTT.